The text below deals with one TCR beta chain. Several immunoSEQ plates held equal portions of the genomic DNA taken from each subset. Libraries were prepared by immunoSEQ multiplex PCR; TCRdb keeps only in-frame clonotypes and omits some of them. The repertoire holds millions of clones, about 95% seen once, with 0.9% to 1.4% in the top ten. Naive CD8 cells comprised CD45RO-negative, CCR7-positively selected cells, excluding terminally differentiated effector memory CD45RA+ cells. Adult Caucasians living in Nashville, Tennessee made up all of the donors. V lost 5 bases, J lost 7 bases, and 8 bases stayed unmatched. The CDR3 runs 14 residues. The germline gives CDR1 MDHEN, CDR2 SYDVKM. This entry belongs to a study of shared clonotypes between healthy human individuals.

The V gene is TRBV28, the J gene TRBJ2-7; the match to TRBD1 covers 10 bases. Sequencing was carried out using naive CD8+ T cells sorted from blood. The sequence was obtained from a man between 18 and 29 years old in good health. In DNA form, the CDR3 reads TGTGCCAGCAGTCACACGGACAGGGGGAGGGAGCAGTACTTC. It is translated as CASSHTDRGREQYF.